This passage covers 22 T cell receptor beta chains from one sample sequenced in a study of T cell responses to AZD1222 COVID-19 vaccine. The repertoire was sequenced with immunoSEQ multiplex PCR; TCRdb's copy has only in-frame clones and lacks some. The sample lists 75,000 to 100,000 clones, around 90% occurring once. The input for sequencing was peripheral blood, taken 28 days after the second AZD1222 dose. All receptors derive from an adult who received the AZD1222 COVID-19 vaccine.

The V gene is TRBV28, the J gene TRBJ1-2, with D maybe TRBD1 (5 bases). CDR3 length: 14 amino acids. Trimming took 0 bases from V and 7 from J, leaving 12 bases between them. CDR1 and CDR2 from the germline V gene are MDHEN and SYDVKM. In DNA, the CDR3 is TGTGCCAGCAGTTTATGGATCGGGGGAGGTGGCTACACCTTC. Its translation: CASSLWIGGGGYTF.

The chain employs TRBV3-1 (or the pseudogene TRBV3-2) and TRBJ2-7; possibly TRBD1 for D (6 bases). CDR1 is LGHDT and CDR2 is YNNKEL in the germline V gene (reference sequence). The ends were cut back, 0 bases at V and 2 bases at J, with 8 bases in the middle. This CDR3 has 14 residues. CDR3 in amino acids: CASSQDRGTYEQYF. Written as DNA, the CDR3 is TGTGCCAGCAGCCAAGACAGGGGTACCTACGAGCAGTACTTC.

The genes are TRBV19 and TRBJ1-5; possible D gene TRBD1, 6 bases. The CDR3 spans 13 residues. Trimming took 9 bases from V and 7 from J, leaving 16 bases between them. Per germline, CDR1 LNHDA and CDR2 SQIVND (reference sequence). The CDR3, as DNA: TGTGCCAGCGCACAGGGAGTCTGGCAGCCCCAGCATTTT. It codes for CASAQGVWQPQHF.

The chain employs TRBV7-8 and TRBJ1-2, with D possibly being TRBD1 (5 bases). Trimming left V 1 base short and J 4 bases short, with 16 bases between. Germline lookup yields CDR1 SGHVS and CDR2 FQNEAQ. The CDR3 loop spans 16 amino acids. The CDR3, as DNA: TGTGCCAGCAGCTTAGAGGGCGGGACGGGAACCTATGGCTACACCTTC. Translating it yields CASSLEGGTGTYGYTF.

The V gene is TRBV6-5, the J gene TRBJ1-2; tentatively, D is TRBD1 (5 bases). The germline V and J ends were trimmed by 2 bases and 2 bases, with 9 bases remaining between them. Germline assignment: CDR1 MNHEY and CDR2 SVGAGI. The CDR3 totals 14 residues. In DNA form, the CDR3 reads TGTGCCAGCAGTTACCGGGACCTCAACTATGGCTACACCTTC. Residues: CASSYRDLNYGYTF.

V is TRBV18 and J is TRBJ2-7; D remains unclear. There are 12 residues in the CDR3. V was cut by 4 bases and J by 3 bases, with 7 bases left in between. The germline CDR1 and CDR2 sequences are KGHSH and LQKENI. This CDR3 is CASSQDLYEQYF. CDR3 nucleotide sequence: TGTGCCAGCTCACAGGACCTCTACGAGCAGTACTTC. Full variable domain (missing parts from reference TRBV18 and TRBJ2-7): NAGVMQNPRHLVRRRGQEARLRCSPMKGHSHVYWYRQLPEEGLKFMVYLQKENIIDESGMPKERFSAEFPKEGPSILRIQQVVRGDSAAYFCASSQDLYEQYFGPGTRLTVT.

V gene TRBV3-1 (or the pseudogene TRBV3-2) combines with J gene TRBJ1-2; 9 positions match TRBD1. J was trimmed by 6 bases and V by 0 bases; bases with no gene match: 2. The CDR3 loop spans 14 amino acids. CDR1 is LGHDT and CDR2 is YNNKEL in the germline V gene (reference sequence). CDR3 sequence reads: CASSQDGTGNGYTF. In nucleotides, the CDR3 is TGTGCCAGCAGCCAAGACGGGACAGGGAATGGCTACACCTTC.

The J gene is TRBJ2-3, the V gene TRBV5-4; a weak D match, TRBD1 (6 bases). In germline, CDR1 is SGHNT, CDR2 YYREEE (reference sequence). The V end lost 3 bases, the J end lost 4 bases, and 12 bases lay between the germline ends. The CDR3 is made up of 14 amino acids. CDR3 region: CASSWGQSPDTQYF. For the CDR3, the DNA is TGTGCCAGCAGCTGGGGACAAAGTCCAGATACGCAGTATTTT.

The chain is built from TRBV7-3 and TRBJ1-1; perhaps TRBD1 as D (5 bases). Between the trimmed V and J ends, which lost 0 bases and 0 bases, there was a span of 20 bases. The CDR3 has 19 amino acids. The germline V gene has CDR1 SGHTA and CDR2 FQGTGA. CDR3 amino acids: CASSLTGDVLEGMNTEAFF. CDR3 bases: TGTGCCAGCAGCTTAACGGGGGACGTGTTGGAGGGGATGAACACTGAAGCTTTCTTT. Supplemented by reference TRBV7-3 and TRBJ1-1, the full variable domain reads GAGVSQTPSNKVTEKGKYVELRCDPISGHTALYWYRQSLGQGPEFLIYFQGTGAADDSGLPNDRFFAVRPEGSVSTLKIQRTERGDSAVYLCASSLTGDVLEGMNTEAFFGQGTRLTVV.

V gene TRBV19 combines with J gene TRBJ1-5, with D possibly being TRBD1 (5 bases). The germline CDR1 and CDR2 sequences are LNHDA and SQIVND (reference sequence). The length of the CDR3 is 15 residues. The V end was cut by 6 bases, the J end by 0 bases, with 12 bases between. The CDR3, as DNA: TGTGCCAGTAGGGACCGGGACGCTAGCAATCAGCCCCAGCATTTT. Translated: CASRDRDASNQPQHF. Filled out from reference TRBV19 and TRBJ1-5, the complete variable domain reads DGGITQSPKYLFRKEGQNVTLSCEQNLNHDAMYWYRQDPGQGLRLIYYSQIVNDFQKGDIAEGYSVSREKKESFPLTVTSAQKNPTAFYLCASRDRDASNQPQHFGDGTRLSIL.

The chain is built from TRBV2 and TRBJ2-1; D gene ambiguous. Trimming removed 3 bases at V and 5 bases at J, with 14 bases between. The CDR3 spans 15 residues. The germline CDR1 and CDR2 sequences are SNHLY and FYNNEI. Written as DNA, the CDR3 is TGTGCCAGCAGTGATAGGACCCCAAATCACAATGAGCAGTTCTTC. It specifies CASSDRTPNHNEQFF. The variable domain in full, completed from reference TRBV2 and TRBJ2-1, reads EPEVTQTPSHQVTQMGQEVILRCVPISNHLYFYWYRQILGQKVEFLVSFYNNEISEKSEIFDDQFSVERPDGSNFTLKIRSTKLEDSAMYFCASSDRTPNHNEQFFGPGTRLTVL.

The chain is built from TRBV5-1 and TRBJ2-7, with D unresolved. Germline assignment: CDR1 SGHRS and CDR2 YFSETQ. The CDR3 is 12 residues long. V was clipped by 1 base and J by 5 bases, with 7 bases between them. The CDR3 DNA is TGCGCCAGCAGCTTGCCCGGTGACGAGCAGTACTTC. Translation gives CASSLPGDEQYF.

This chain's CDR3 is CASSSYNRNEQFF. As DNA, the CDR3 is TGTGCCAGCAGCTCATACAATAGAAATGAGCAGTTCTTC. This chain uses TRBV7-2 with TRBJ2-1; unclear D gene. The CDR3 consists of 13 residues. Trimming took off 4 bases at V and 7 bases at J, with 11 bases between the two ends. CDR1 SGHTA and CDR2 FQGNSA come from the germline V gene.

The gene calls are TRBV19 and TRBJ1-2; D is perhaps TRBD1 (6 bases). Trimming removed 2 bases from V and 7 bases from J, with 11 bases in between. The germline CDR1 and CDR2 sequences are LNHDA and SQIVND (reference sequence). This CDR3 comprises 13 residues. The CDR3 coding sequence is TGTGCCAGTAGTATAAGGACAGAAACTGGCTACACCTTC. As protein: CASSIRTETGYTF. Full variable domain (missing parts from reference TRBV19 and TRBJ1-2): DGGITQSPKYLFRKEGQNVTLSCEQNLNHDAMYWYRQDPGQGLRLIYYSQIVNDFQKGDIAEGYSVSREKKESFPLTVTSAQKNPTAFYLCASSIRTETGYTFGSGTRLTVV.

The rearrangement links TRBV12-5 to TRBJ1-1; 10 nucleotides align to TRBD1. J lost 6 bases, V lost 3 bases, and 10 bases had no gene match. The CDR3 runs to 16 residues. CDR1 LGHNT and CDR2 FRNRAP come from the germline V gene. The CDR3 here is CASGLGRPGQGSEAFF. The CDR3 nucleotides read TGTGCTAGTGGTTTAGGTCGCCCGGGACAGGGGTCTGAAGCTTTCTTT.

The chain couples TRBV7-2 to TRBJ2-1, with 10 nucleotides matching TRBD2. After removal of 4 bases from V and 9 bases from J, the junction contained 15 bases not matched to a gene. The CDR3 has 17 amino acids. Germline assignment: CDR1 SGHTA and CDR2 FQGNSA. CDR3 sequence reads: CASSSSIAGGKGSEQFF. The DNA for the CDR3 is TGTGCCAGCAGCTCTTCAATAGCGGGGGGCAAAGGGAGTGAGCAGTTCTTC.

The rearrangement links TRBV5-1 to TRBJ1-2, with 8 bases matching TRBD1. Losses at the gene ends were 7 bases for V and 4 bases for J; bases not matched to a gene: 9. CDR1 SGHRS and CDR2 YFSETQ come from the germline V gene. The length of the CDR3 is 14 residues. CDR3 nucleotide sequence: TGCGCCAGCGCTAGACTAGACAGGGGCTATGGCTACACCTTC. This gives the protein CASARLDRGYGYTF.

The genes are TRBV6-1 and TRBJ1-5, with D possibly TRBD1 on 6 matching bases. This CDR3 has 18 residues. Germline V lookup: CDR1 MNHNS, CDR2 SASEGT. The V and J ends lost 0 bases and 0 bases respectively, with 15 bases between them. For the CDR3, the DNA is TGTGCCAGCAGTGAAGCACCGGGACAACTGAATAGCAATCAGCCCCAGCATTTT. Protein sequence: CASSEAPGQLNSNQPQHF.

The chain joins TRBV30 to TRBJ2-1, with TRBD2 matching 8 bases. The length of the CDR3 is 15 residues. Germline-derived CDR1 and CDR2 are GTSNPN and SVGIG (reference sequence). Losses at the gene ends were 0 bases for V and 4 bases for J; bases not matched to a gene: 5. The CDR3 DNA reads TGTGCCTGGAGTGTAGGGCGGGGGGTTTACAATGAGCAGTTCTTC. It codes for CAWSVGRGVYNEQFF.

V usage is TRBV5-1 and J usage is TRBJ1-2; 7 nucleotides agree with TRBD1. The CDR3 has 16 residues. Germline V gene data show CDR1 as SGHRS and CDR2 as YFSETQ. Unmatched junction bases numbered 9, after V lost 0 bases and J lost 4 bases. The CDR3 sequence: CASSLEGTVGTYGYTF. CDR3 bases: TGCGCCAGCAGCTTGGAGGGGACAGTTGGGACCTATGGCTACACCTTC.

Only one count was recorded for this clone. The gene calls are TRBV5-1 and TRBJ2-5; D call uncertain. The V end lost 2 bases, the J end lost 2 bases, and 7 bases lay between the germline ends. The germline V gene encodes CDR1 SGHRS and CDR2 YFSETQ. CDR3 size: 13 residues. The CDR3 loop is CASSFRNQETQYF. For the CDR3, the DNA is TGCGCCAGCAGCTTCCGGAATCAAGAGACCCAGTACTTC.

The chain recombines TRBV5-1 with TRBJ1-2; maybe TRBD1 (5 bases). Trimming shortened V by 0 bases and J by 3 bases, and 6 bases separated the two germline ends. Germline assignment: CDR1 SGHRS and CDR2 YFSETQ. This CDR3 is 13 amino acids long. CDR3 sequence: CASSLEGYYGYTF. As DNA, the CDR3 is TGCGCCAGCAGCTTGGAGGGGTACTATGGCTACACCTTC.